Listed below are T cell receptor beta chains from one sample, sequenced in a study of T cells in Graves' hyperthyroidism and ophthalmopathy. Each CDR3 protein gets one entry after TCRdb re-called the multiplex PCR reads with MiXCR. The data contain about 500,000 distinct CDR3 sequences, 35% to 50% of them seen just once; the ten biggest clones take up about two fifths. The sequenced sample consisted of peripheral blood or thyroid tissue (not recorded which). These receptors all come from an adult woman with Graves' disease, either hyperthyroidism or ophthalmopathy (not recorded which). Each CDR3 is given with its conserved first and last residue. Each record gives: D gene, clone size, V gene, J gene, CDR3 protein, CDR3 DNA. A D gene is named only where the DNA matches it firmly. Only some rows state a clone size, as once, few, many or a class for expanded clones.

-	-	TRBV28	TRBJ1-6	CASRGLKQGRSPLHF	TGTGCCAGCCGTGGCCTAAAACAGGGTCGGTCACCCCTCCACTTT
TRBD2	-	TRBV5-8	TRBJ2-7	CASSDKAANLAGEGYEQYF	TGTGCCAGCAGCGATAAAGCCGCGAATCTAGCGGGAGAAGGTTACGAGCAGTACTTC
-	-	TRBV12-3/TRBV12-4	TRBJ2-5	CASNQGPSQETQYF	TGTGCCAGCAACCAGGGTCCATCCCAAGAGACCCAGTACTTC
-	many	TRBV20-1	TRBJ2-6	CSASLSGANVLTF	TGCAGTGCTAGCCTTTCGGGGGCCAACGTCCTGACTTTC
TRBD2	-	TRBV7-3	TRBJ2-3	CASSPLAGGSDTQYF	TGTGCCAGCAGCCCTCTAGCGGGAGGTTCAGATACGCAGTATTTT
TRBD1	many	TRBV4-3	TRBJ2-7	CASSQEGGQVPYEQYF	TGCGCCAGCAGCCAAGAAGGGGGACAGGTCCCCTACGAGCAGTACTTC
-	many	TRBV6-1	TRBJ1-2	CASTQYYGYTF	TGTGCCAGCACCCAGTACTATGGCTACACCTTC
TRBD1	-	TRBV11-2	TRBJ2-7	CASSLEATGAYEQYF	TGTGCCAGCAGCTTAGAAGCGACAGGGGCGTACGAGCAGTACTTC
-	many	TRBV20-1	TRBJ1-5	CSASTPTGTSDQPQHF	TGCAGTGCTAGTACCCCCACTGGGACGTCGGATCAGCCCCAGCATTTT
TRBD1	-	TRBV2	TRBJ1-4	CASSDGTGDEKLFF	TGTGCCAGCAGTGACGGGACAGGGGATGAAAAACTGTTTTTT